The 21 T cell receptor beta chains below come from one sample, sequenced in a study of cytomegalovirus exposure and HLA in healthy donors. Here immunoSEQ multiplex PCR was the method, and the copy in TCRdb shows in-frame clones only, minus some. Among 130,000 to 150,000 clones, about 88% were seen once, and the ten largest hold 9% to 9.5%. The sample was PBMCs. The origin of the receptors is a woman between 18 and 29 years old in good health and CMV-seropositive.

The rearrangement links TRBV5-1 to TRBJ2-5; 12 positions match TRBD2. V lost 0 bases, J lost 1 base, and 4 bases stayed unmatched. The CDR3 spans 17 residues. Germline V gene sequence: CDR1 SGHRS, CDR2 YFSETQ. This CDR3 is CASSLASGGALQETQYF. As DNA, the CDR3 is TGCGCCAGCAGCTTGGCTAGCGGGGGGGCCCTCCAAGAGACCCAGTACTTC.

The rearrangement joins TRBV2 to TRBJ2-5; the D gene is possibly TRBD2 (5 bases). This CDR3 has 14 amino acids. Deletions cut 5 bases from V and 0 bases from J, with 10 bases between. Germline V gives CDR1 SNHLY, CDR2 FYNNEI. Here the CDR3 reads CASSRTPYQETQYF. The CDR3 nucleotides read TGTGCCAGCAGTAGGACTCCTTACCAAGAGACCCAGTACTTC.

The chain joins TRBV7-3 to TRBJ1-6; no clear D. The CDR3 is 14 amino acids. Germline assignment: CDR1 SGHTA and CDR2 FQGTGA. V dropped 5 bases and J dropped 9 bases, with 14 bases sitting between them. The CDR3 coding sequence is TGTGCCAGCAGCCAAACACCGGGAGGTTCACCCCTCCACTTT. It yields the protein CASSQTPGGSPLHF.

This chain links TRBV7-9 with TRBJ2-1; D possibly corresponds to TRBD2 (6 bases). Germline CDR1 reads SEHNR; CDR2 reads FQNEAQ (reference sequence). The CDR3 extends over 16 amino acids. V was trimmed by 1 base and J by 10 bases, leaving 20 bases between them. The CDR3 DNA reads as TGTGCCAGCAGCTTAGTAGACCATCGGGAGCAATGGGAGCAGTTCTTC. Translating gives CASSLVDHREQWEQFF.

The chain couples TRBV28 to TRBJ2-2; 7 nucleotides line up with TRBD2. CDR3 length: 19 amino acids. Looked up from germline, CDR1 is MDHEN and CDR2 is SYDVKM. With V trimmed by 2 bases and J by 2 bases, 14 bases remained unmatched. Here the CDR3 DNA reads TGTGCCAGCAGTTTAGCCCCGAGTAGCGGGCCTGATAACACCGGGGAGCTGTTTTTT. This translates into CASSLAPSSGPDNTGELFF.

This clone occurred once. This chain uses TRBV4-1 with TRBJ2-7; 7 bases agree with TRBD2. The CDR3 covers 16 residues. Germline loops: CDR1 MGHRA, CDR2 YSYEKL. V dropped 4 bases and J dropped 7; count of bases not matched to a gene: 16. The CDR3 bases are TGCGCCAGCAGCCTAACTTCTAGCGGTGGTCTGGTGGAGCAGTACTTC. Protein sequence: CASSLTSSGGLVEQYF.

This chain connects TRBV30 to TRBJ2-7, with a possible D match to TRBD1 (5 bases). The CDR3 has 12 residues. In germline, CDR1 is GTSNPN, CDR2 SVGIG (reference sequence). Trimming took off 4 bases at V and 3 bases at J, with 10 bases between the two ends. In nucleotides, the CDR3 is TGTGCCTGGAAGGGGCCCCTCTACGAGCAGTACTTC. Its translation is CAWKGPLYEQYF.

V and J are TRBV4-1 and TRBJ1-1; 8 bases are shared with TRBD1. Germline CDR1 and CDR2: MGHRA and YSYEKL. With V trimmed by 1 base and J by 5 bases, 6 bases remained unmatched. This CDR3 comprises 15 residues. The CDR3 DNA sequence: TGCGCCAGCAGCCAAGCTCAGGGGGCGGGTACTGAAGCTTTCTTT. It translates to CASSQAQGAGTEAFF.

V gene TRBV28 combines with J gene TRBJ1-2; a weak D match, TRBD1 (5 bases). Looked up from germline, CDR1 is MDHEN and CDR2 is SYDVKM. The CDR3 has 17 amino acids. The germline V and J ends were trimmed by 6 bases and 7 bases, with 27 bases remaining between them. The CDR3 bases are TGTGCCAGCAGCGACCAACCGGGCAGGGTACTCGGGCCTGGCTACACCTTC. Translated, it gives CASSDQPGRVLGPGYTF.

This clone was detected only once. This sequence joins TRBV5-1 and TRBJ1-1, with a tentative D call TRBD1 (6 bases). The CDR3 runs to 15 residues. Trimming pared 5 bases from V and 1 base from J, leaving 15 bases between. Germline-derived CDR1 and CDR2 are SGHRS and YFSETQ. CDR3: CASRRTGSGNTEAFF. The CDR3 region has the DNA TGCGCCAGCAGACGTACAGGGTCGGGGAACACTGAAGCTTTCTTT. The full variable domain, rest sourced from reference TRBV5-1 and TRBJ1-1, is KAGVTQTPRYLIKTRGQQVTLSCSPISGHRSVSWYQQTPGQGLQFLFEYFSETQRNKGNFPGRFSGRQFSNSRSEMNVSTLELGDSALYLCASRRTGSGNTEAFFGQGTRLTVV.

This clone was observed once. The V and J genes are TRBV6-1 and TRBJ2-7, with TRBD1 matching over 8 bases. Germline V gene sequence: CDR1 MNHNS, CDR2 SASEGT. The CDR3 is 15 amino acids. V trimming: 7 bases; J trimming: 1 base; junction bases outside the gene matches: 9. CDR3 in DNA: TGTGCCAGCACCGTAGGACAGGGAGGATCCTACGAGCAGTACTTC. Translated: CASTVGQGGSYEQYF.

The V and J genes are TRBV5-1 and TRBJ2-7, with D unclear. Looked up from germline, CDR1 is SGHRS and CDR2 is YFSETQ. V was pared by 4 bases and J by 5 bases, with 16 bases between. CDR3 size: 14 residues. CDR3 amino acids: CASSLPGQADEQYF. CDR3 DNA sequence: TGCGCCAGCAGCCTCCCTGGGCAGGCTGACGAGCAGTACTTC.

This clone has only a few counts. This chain connects TRBV6-1 to TRBJ2-7; 7 bases align to TRBD1. The germline gives CDR1 MNHNS, CDR2 SASEGT. The CDR3 runs 15 residues. Losses at the gene ends were 5 bases for V and 3 bases for J; bases not matched to a gene: 10. DNA for the CDR3: TGTGCCAGCAGTATATCGACAGGGACCGGCTACGAGCAGTACTTC. Amino acid sequence: CASSISTGTGYEQYF.

The chain employs TRBV5-1 and TRBJ2-7; D is perhaps TRBD1 (8 bases). This CDR3 region has 14 residues. From germline, CDR1 is SGHRS and CDR2 YFSETQ. V shed 3 bases and J shed 3 bases, with 13 bases lying between them. The CDR3 region is CASSSTGGVYEQYF. The CDR3, as DNA: TGCGCCAGCAGCTCCACAGGGGGGGTCTACGAGCAGTACTTC. Full variable domain (rest looked up from reference TRBV5-1 and TRBJ2-7): KAGVTQTPRYLIKTRGQQVTLSCSPISGHRSVSWYQQTPGQGLQFLFEYFSETQRNKGNFPGRFSGRQFSNSRSEMNVSTLELGDSALYLCASSSTGGVYEQYFGPGTRLTVT.

V usage is TRBV9 and J usage is TRBJ2-7; D may be TRBD1 (6 bases). The CDR3 totals 13 residues. Germline lookup yields CDR1 SGDLS and CDR2 YYNGEE. Trimming shortened V by 3 bases and J by 0 bases, and 7 bases separated the two germline ends. In DNA, the CDR3 is TGTGCCAGCAGCGAAGGGGGCTCCTACGAGCAGTACTTC. Translating it yields CASSEGGSYEQYF.

The chain carries TRBV7-9 and TRBJ1-5, with D unclear. The CDR3 is 14 amino acids. Germline CDR1 and CDR2: SEHNR and FQNEAQ (reference sequence). V lost 4 bases, J lost 7 bases, and 14 bases lay in between. DNA for the CDR3: TGTGCCAGCAGCTCGTTGACATCGGGGCAGCCCCAGCATTTT. It codes for CASSSLTSGQPQHF.

This chain links TRBV19 with TRBJ2-5, with 11 bases identical to TRBD2. The junction had 10 bases not matched to a gene; V was cut back by 3 bases and J by 10 bases. The CDR3 is 15 residues long. Germline assignment: CDR1 LNHDA and CDR2 SQIVND (reference sequence). CDR3 sequence (DNA): TGTGCCAGTAGTATGGGTAGCGGGGGGGTCGGCGGCCAGTACTTC. Its protein is CASSMGSGGVGGQYF.

The chain joins TRBV25-1 to TRBJ2-2; a weak D match, TRBD1 (5 bases). Germline loops: CDR1 MGHDK, CDR2 SYGVNS. The CDR3 length is 15 residues. V lost 4 bases and J lost 1, with 10 bases in between. Here the CDR3 reads CASSGHQGNTGELFF. The DNA of the CDR3 is TGTGCCAGCAGTGGACATCAGGGGAACACCGGGGAGCTGTTTTTT.

The chain combines TRBV7-2 with TRBJ2-5; D not certain. The CDR3 contains 13 residues. V lost 1 base and J 3 bases, leaving 6 bases between the germline ends. Germline values: CDR1 SGHTA, CDR2 FQGNSA. CDR3 DNA: TGTGCCAGCAGCTTAGGCCCGGAAGAGACCCAGTACTTC. Translation: CASSLGPEETQYF.

The chain recombines TRBV9 with TRBJ2-3; 9 bases map to TRBD1. The junction had 12 bases not matched to a gene; V was cut back by 3 bases and J by 10 bases. Germline V gene data show CDR1 as SGDLS and CDR2 as YYNGEE. This CDR3 region has 15 residues. The CDR3 here is CASSARDRVSEAQYF. As DNA, the CDR3 is TGTGCCAGCAGCGCCCGGGACAGGGTATCTGAAGCGCAGTATTTT.

The gene calls are TRBV7-9 and TRBJ2-2; D gene unclear. The CDR3 length is 13 residues. Germline lookup yields CDR1 SEHNR and CDR2 FQNEAQ (reference sequence). V was shortened by 5 bases and J by 6 bases, with 10 bases between the two germline ends. CDR3 sequence: CASSARRSGELFF. The CDR3 bases are TGTGCCAGCAGCGCTCGCAGGTCCGGGGAGCTGTTTTTT.